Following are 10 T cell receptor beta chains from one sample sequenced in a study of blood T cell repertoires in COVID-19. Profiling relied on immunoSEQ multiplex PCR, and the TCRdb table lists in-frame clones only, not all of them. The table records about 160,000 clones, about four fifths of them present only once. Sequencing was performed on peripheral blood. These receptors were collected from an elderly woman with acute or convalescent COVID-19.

CDR3 bases: TGTGCCTGGAGTCAGTATACCCAGTACGAGCAGTACTTC. Amino acid sequence: CAWSQYTQYEQYF. This rearrangement joins TRBV30 to TRBJ2-7; no reliable D call. The CDR3 has 13 residues. The germline V and J ends were trimmed by 2 bases and 4 bases, with 12 bases remaining between them. Germline assignment: CDR1 GTSNPN and CDR2 SVGIG (reference sequence).

The CDR3 reads CATSETPQTGANQPQHF. The CDR3, as DNA: TGTGCCACCAGTGAGACACCTCAGACAGGGGCAAATCAGCCCCAGCATTTT. This chain links TRBV24-1 with TRBJ1-5; TRBD1 agrees at 8 bases. The CDR3 is made up of 17 amino acids. Germline V CDR1 and CDR2: KGHDR, SFDVKD. V lost 4 bases, J lost 4 bases, and 11 bases stayed unmatched.

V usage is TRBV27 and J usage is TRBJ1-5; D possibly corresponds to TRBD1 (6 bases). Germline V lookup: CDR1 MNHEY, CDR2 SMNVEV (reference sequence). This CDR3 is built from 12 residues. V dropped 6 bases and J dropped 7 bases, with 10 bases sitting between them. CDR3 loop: CASSPQGQPQHF. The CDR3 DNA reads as TGTGCCAGCAGCCCCCAGGGGCAGCCCCAGCATTTT.

The CDR3 spells CAWQTETGWTSPLHF. The CDR3 DNA is TGTGCCTGGCAGACAGAAACAGGATGGACTTCACCCCTCCACTTT. The chain recombines TRBV30 with TRBJ1-6; D possibly corresponds to TRBD1 (5 bases). The V end lost 5 bases, the J end lost 9 bases, and 20 bases lay between the germline ends. This CDR3 has 15 amino acids. Per germline, CDR1 GTSNPN and CDR2 SVGIG (reference sequence).

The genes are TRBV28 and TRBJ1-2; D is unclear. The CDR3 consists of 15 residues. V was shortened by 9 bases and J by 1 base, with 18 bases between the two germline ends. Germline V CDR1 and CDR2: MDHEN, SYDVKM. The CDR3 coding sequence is TGTGCCAGTCACCTCCGCCGGCGGCTTAACTATGGCTACACCTTC. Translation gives CASHLRRRLNYGYTF.

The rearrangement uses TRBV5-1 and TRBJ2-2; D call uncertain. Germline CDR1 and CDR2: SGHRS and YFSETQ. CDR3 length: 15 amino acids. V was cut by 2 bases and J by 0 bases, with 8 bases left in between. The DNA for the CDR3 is TGCGCCAGCAGCTTAACCCGAGCGAACACCGGGGAGCTGTTTTTT. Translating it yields CASSLTRANTGELFF.

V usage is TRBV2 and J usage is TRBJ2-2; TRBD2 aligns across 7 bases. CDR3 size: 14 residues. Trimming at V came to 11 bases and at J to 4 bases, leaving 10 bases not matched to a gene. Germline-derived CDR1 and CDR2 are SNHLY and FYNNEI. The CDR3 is CAGGREMITGELFF. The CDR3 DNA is TGTGCCGGTGGGCGGGAGATGATCACCGGGGAGCTGTTTTTT.

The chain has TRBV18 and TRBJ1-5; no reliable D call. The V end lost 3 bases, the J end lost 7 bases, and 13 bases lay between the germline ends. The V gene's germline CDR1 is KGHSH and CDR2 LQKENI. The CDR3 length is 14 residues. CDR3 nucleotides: TGTGCCAGCTCACCTGGGGTAGGAGGGCAGCCCCAGCATTTT. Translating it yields CASSPGVGGQPQHF.

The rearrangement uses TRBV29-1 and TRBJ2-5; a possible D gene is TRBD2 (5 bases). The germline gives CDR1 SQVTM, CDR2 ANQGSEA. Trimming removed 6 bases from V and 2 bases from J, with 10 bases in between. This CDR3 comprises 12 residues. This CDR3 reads CSVGIGQETQYF. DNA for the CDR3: TGCAGCGTCGGGATAGGACAAGAGACCCAGTACTTC.

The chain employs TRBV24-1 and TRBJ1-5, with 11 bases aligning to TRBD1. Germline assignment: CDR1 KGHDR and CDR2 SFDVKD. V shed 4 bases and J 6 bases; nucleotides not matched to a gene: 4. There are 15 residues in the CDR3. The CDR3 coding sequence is TGTGCCACCAGTGACTCCGGGACAGGGGGTCAGCCCCAGCATTTT. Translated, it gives CATSDSGTGGQPQHF.